Below, one TCR beta chain is given with its context. Its antigen is still unknown. The data derive from a study of graft-versus-host responses after intestinal transplantation. Study-wide findings and caveats: High graft-versus-host to host-versus-graft clonal ratios were found in allografts of patients who had graft-donor T cell macrochimerism.

Profiled with immunoSEQ multiplex PCR; TCRdb holds only in-frame clones, not every one. This sample has some 14,000 clones, with 80% to 90% found just once. V was shortened by 7 bases and J by 16 bases, with 11 bases between the two germline ends. The CDR3 extends over 9 amino acids. Per germline, CDR1 MDHEN and CDR2 SYDVKM. The rearrangement uses TRBV28 and TRBJ1-5, with D unclear. This receptor was identified in a human patient who received an intestinal transplant, so some T cells may come from the graft donor. The sample here was PBMCs, taken after intestinal transplantation. The CDR3 region is CASTIVCHF. The CDR3 coding sequence is TGTGCCAGCACCATTGTATGCCATTTT. Together with reference TRBV28 and TRBJ1-5, the CDR3 gives the full variable domain: DVKVTQSSRYLVKRTGEKVFLECVQDMDHENMFWYRQDPGLGLRLIYFSYDVKMKEKGDIPEGYSVSREKKERFSLILESASTNQTSMYLCASTIVCHFGDGTRLSIL.